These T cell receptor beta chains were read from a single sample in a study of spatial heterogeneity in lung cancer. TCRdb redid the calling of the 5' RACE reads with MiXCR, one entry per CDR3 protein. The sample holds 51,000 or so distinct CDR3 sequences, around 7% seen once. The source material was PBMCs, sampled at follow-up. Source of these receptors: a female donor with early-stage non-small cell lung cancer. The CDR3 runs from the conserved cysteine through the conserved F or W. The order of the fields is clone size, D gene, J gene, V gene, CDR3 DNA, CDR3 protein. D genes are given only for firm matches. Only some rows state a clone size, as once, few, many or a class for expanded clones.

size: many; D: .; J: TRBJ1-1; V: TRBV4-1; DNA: TGCGCCAGCAGCCTCCTTCCGGGGGGAAGTGCGAACACTGAAGCTTTCTTT; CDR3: CASSLLPGGSANTEAFF
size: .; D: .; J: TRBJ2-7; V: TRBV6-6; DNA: TGTGCCAGCAGTTATGACAGCTCGACTTCCTACGAGCAGTACTTC; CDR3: CASSYDSSTSYEQYF
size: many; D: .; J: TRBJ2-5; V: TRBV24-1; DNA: TGTGCCACCGCCGAAGGGCGCAAGGAGACCCAGTACTTC; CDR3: CATAEGRKETQYF
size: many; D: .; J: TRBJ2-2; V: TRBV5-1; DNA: TGCGCCAGCAGCTCGGGACAGAACACCGGGGAGCTGTTTTTT; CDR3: CASSSGQNTGELFF
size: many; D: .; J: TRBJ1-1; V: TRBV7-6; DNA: TGTGCCAGCAGGTCTGATGTGGGGGGGGTCACTGAAGCTTTCTTT; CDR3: CASRSDVGGVTEAFF
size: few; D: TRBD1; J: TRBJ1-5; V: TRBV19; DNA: TGTGCCAGTAGGATGAGGACAGGGCAGAGCAATCAGCCCCAGCATTTT; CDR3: CASRMRTGQSNQPQHF
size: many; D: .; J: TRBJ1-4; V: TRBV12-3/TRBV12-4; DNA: TGTGCCAGCAGTCTTAGGACGGGAGGAGAAAAACTGTTTTTT; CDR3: CASSLRTGGEKLFF
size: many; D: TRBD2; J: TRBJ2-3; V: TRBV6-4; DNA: TGTGCCAGCAGCAATCGGGGGGGGTCTAGCACAGATACGCAGTATTTT; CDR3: CASSNRGGSSTDTQYF
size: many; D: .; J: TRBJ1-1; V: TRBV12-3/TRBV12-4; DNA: TGTGCCAGCCTCCCTGGCTCTGGCAGAGGGAACGGAGCTTTCTTT; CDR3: CASLPGSGRGNGAFF
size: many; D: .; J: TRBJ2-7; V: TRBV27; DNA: TGTGCCAGCAGTCCTCCAAGGGGAGGAGGGCTTAGCTCCTACGAGCAGTACTTC; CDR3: CASSPPRGGGLSSYEQYF
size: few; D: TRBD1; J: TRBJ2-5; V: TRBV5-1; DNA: TGCGCCAGCAGCTTGGGGACAATGACAGGGGAAGAGACCCAGTACTTC; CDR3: CASSLGTMTGEETQYF
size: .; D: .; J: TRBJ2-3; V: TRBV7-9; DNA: TGTGTCAGCAGCTTGAGTTTGGGCACAGATACGCAGTATTTT; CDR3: CVSSLSLGTDTQYF
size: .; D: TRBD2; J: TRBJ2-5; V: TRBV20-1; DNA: TGCAGTGCTAGAGTAGCGGGGGGGATACAAGAGACCCAGTACTTC; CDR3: CSARVAGGIQETQYF
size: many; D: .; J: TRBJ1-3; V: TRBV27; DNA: TGTGCCAGCAGTCGGGTCAGCTCTGGAAACACCATATATTTT; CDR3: CASSRVSSGNTIYF
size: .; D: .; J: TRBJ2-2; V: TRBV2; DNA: TGTGCCAGCAGTGCCCTGATTGGGGCGACCGGGGAGCTGTTTTTT; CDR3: CASSALIGATGELFF
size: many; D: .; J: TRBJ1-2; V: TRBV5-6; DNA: TGTGCCAGCAGCTCCCTCACCAGGGACTATGGCTACACCTTC; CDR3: CASSSLTRDYGYTF
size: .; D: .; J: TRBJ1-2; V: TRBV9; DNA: TGTGCCAGCAGCTTTTCGGACTATACTTCTGGCTACACCTTC; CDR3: CASSFSDYTSGYTF
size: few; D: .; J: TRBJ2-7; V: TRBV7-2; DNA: TGTGCCAGCAGCCGAGCCGCGGGGAGTCCCTACGAGCAGTACTTC; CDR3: CASSRAAGSPYEQYF
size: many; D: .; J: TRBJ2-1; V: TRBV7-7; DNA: TGTGCTAGCAGCTTAGGACGGTACAATGAGCAGTTCTTC; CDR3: CASSLGRYNEQFF
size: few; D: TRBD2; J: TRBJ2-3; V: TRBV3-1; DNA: TGTGCCAGCAGCAGAAGCGGGGGAACAGATACGCAGTATTTT; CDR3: CASSRSGGTDTQYF
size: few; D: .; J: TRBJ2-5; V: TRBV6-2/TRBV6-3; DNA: TGTGCCAGCAGTCCAATTGACTGGATACAAGAGACCCAGTACTTC; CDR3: CASSPIDWIQETQYF
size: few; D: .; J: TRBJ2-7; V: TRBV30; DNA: TGTGCCTGGAGTGTACTGCCAGGGCCAACCTACGAGCAGTACTTC; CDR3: CAWSVLPGPTYEQYF
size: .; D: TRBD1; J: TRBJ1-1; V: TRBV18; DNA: TGTGCCAGCTCACCTTCCGGGACAGGGGCTTGGGTGGCTGAAGCTTTCTTT; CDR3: CASSPSGTGAWVAEAFF
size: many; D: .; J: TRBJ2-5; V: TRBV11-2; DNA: TGTGCCAGCAGCTTAGTTCCGGGGGGCGGTTGGACCCAGTACTTC; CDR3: CASSLVPGGGWTQYF
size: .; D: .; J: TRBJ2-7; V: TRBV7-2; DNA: TGTGCCAGCAGCTTAGAGGGCCCCCGGAACTCCTACGAGCAGTACTTC; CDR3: CASSLEGPRNSYEQYF
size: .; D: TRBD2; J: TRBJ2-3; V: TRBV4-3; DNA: TGCGCCAGCAGCCAAGAACCCTGGGGGGGGACCCCAGGAGAAAAAGATACGCAGTATTTT; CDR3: CASSQEPWGGTPGEKDTQYF
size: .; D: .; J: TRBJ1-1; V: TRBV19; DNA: TGTGCCAGTAGTTTCTTGAACACTGAAGCTTTCTTT; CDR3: CASSFLNTEAFF
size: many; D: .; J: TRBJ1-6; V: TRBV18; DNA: TGTGCCAGCTCACCCTCCGGGGCGCTTAATTCACCCCTCCACTTT; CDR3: CASSPSGALNSPLHF
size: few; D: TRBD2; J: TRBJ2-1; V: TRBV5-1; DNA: TGCGCCAGCAGCTCCGGGACTAGCGGGGGGCTGAGCTCCTACAATGAGCAGTTCTTC; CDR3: CASSSGTSGGLSSYNEQFF
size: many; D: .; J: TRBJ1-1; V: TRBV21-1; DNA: TGTGCCAGCAGCCCGCGATGGGGGGGAAGAGGCGCTTTCTTT; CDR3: CASSPRWGGRGAFF
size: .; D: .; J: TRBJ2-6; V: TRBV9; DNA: TGTGCCAGCAGCGTAAGGGCTGGGGCCAACGTCCTGACTTTC; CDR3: CASSVRAGANVLTF
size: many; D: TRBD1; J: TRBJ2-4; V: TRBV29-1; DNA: TGCAGCGTCACACAGGGGGCGGCAAACATTCAGTACTTC; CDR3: CSVTQGAANIQYF
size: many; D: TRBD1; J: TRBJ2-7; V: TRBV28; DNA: TGTGCCAGCAGTCAGCCCGGGACAGTGCTCGAGCAGTACTTC; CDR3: CASSQPGTVLEQYF
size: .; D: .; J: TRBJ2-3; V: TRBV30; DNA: TGTGCCTGGCGGACTCCGGGGCCAGATACGCAGTATTTT; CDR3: CAWRTPGPDTQYF
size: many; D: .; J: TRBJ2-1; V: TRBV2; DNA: TGTGCCAGCATGCTCGGCTCGTATGATGAGCAGTTCTTC; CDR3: CASMLGSYDEQFF
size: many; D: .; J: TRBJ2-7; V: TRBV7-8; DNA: TGTGCCAGCAGTTCCTTCAGATCCGAGCAGTACTTC; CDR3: CASSSFRSEQYF
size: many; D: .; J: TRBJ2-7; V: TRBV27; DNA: TGTGCCAGCAGTCCTGACAGGATACAAGGCGAGCAGTACTTC; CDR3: CASSPDRIQGEQYF
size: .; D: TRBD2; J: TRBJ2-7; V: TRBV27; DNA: TGTGCCAGCGAGCGGGGACGGTTCTCCTACGAGCAGTACTTC; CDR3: CASERGRFSYEQYF
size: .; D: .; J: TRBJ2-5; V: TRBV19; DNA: TGTGCCAGTAGTGGAGGGTTCCAAGAGACCCAGTACTTC; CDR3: CASSGGFQETQYF
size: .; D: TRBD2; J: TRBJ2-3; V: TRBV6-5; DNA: TGTGCCAGCAACAACGGGGAGGGTAGGAGCACAGATACGCAGTATTTT; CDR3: CASNNGEGRSTDTQYF
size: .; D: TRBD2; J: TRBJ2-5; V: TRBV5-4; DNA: TGTGCCAGCAGCTTGGGAGGACTAGCGGGTCTACAAGAGACCCAGTACTTC; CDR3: CASSLGGLAGLQETQYF
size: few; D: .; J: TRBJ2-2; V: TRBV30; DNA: TGTGCACAGAGGGGTTCAGCGAACACCGGGGAGCTGTTTTTT; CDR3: CAQRGSANTGELFF
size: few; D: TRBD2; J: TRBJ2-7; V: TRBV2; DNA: TGTGCCAGCAGTGAATCCCGGGAGGGGCAGTACTTC; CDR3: CASSESREGQYF
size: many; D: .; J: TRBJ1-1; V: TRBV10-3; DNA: TGTGCCATCAAGGTTGACAGGAACACTGAAGCTTTCTTT; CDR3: CAIKVDRNTEAFF
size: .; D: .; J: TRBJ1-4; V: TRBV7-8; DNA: TGTGCCAGCAGCTTAGTTGATGAAAAACTGTTTTTT; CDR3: CASSLVDEKLFF
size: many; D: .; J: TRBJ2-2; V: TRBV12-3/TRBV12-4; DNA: TGTGCCAGCAGCGCACAGCGGCCCGCGAACACCGGGGAGCTGTTTTTT; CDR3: CASSAQRPANTGELFF
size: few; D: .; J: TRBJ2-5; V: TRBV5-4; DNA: TGTGCCAGCAGCTTGGTCTTTGCGACCCAGTACTTC; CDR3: CASSLVFATQYF
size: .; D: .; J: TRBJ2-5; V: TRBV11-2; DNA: TGTGCCAGCAGGCTCGCACGGCAACGCCAGTACTTC; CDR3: CASRLARQRQYF
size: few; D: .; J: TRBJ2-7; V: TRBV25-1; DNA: TGTGCCAGCAGTGAATGGGAAGGGAAGGAGCAGTACTTC; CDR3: CASSEWEGKEQYF
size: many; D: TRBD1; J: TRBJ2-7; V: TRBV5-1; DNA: TGCGCCAGCAGCCGACAGGGGGAAGCCTACGAGCAGTACTTC; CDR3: CASSRQGEAYEQYF
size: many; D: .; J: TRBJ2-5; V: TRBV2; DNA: TGTGCCAGCAGCTATCAAGAGACCCAGTACTTC; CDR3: CASSYQETQYF
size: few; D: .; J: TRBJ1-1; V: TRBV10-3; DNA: TGTGCCATCAGTGAAGTACAGATGAACACTGAAGCTTTCTTT; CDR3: CAISEVQMNTEAFF
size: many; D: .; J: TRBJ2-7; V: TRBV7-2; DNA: TGTGCCAGCAGCCCGGACAGTACAGAGCAGTACTTC; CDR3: CASSPDSTEQYF